This TCR beta chain was captured in a study of human T cells and chemical hapten exposure. TCRdb analysed the RACE reads with MiXCR anew, one entry per CDR3 protein. The sample holds tens of thousands of distinct CDR3 sequences, 9.5% to 10% seen once. From germline, CDR1 is SGHTA and CDR2 FQGNSA. The CDR3 length is 16 residues. Trimming took 0 bases from V and 1 from J, leaving 9 bases between them. The time point is: patch test 2, 6 weeks after DPC sensitization. Regarding treatment: therapeutic diphenylcyclopropenone sensitization with weekly scalp DPC. Total RNA extraction was carried out from unfractionated whole blood.

The sequence was obtained from a woman aged 30 to 39 with alopecia areata. Some clones in this sample may be carry-over from other donors' samples. Material: whole blood, obtained in connection with sensitization to the hapten diphenylcyclopropenone (DPC). This sequence joins TRBV7-2 and TRBJ2-2; unclear D gene. DNA for the CDR3: TGTGCCAGCAGCTTAGCGGGGATAATGAACACCGGGGAGCTGTTTTTT. It translates to CASSLAGIMNTGELFF.